The clone carrying this T cell receptor (beta chain) was counted only a few times. This specimen belongs to a study of beta chain features in type 1 diabetes. Every bit of the isolated RNA underwent reverse transcription, so sequencing read expressed TCRB transcripts. Roughly 3.6 million reads were obtained on average from naive, central memory and regulatory T cell samples. Sequenced by immunoSEQ multiplex PCR; TCRdb stores in-frame clones only, minus some. The sample includes under 550,000 clones, roughly 11% of them seen just once. A sort by CD45RO/CCR7/CD25/CD127/CD95/CD27 yielded CD4+ naive, central memory, regulatory and stem cell-like memory cells. V dropped 5 bases and J dropped 7 bases, with 14 bases sitting between them. Germline values: CDR1 SEHNR, CDR2 FQNEAQ (reference sequence). The length of the CDR3 is 13 residues.

The specimen was naive CD4+ T cells from blood. The sequence came from a woman between 18 and 29 years old in good health. The chain is built from TRBV7-9 and TRBJ1-1; no clear D gene. The CDR3 sequence: CASSPQAPHEAFF. The CDR3 DNA is TGTGCCAGCAGCCCTCAGGCGCCCCATGAAGCTTTCTTT.